This T cell receptor beta chain was found in a study of T cell responses to AZD1222 COVID-19 vaccine (dated by TCRdb to about 2021). Background for the entire study: A total of more than 230 trial participants underwent TCR sequencing, of whom around 210 had received two doses of AZD1222 and around 25 had received two doses of the MenACWY control vaccine. Trial participants were enrolled by age into subgroups of 18-55, 56-69 and 70-plus years, and around 140, 26 and 57 TCR-sequenced participants, respectively, were included in these subgroups. The paper as a whole reports these results and caveats: Reportedly, close to half of the unique spike-specific TCRs recognized epitopes lying outside the regions that are mutated in the B.1.351 and B.1.1.7 variants. CD4 TCRs associated with the vaccine covered the entire spike protein, and the dominant responses were in regions 160-218 and 743-854. After two AZD1222 doses, spike-specific TCR breadth and depth were significantly higher than at day 0 and than in MenACWY recipients. The 56-69-year group was small, and its depth increase did not reach significance, likely because of low power. Participants were mostly white British and included more females than males, and it was suggested by the authors that clonal diversity may have been underestimated. Conclusions about previously exposed vaccinees are limited because only five to seven AZD1222 recipients were SARS-CoV-2 seropositive at baseline. No day 14 peak-response samples were available, so repertoires were characterized only after the peak T cell response.

The time point label corresponds to: baseline before first vaccination. Interpreted using the paper, the treatment or condition label stands for: meningococcal conjugate vaccine given as trial control. The vaccinee samples were drawn from two UK trials, COV001 and COV002, one of which was a single-blind randomized controlled phase 2/3 trial testing AZD1222 (ChAdOx1 nCoV-19) in healthy adults. Trial participant PBMC samples were collected at day 0 and day 28 after the second dose for TCRbeta chain sequencing. CDR1 and CDR2 are drawn from the germline V gene: MNHEY, SVGAGI. The CDR3 contains 15 residues, cysteine and phenylalanine counted. The entry retains the CDR3 DNA only, 45 bases that are in frame from base 1. V loses 6 bases, J loses 4 bases, and the germline ends lie 18 bases apart. Details on this clone: Its antigen remains undetermined. Per-base quality was not reported, and no clone a single base away is much larger than it.

The CDR3 regions of human TCRbeta chains were subjected to immunosequencing. Concerning the study's data processing: TCRs in the repertoires were compared against a reference library of SARS-CoV-2-specific TCRs that had been generated with the MIRA antigen-specificity platform. Breadth was defined as the fraction of unique TCRs that were SARS-CoV-2-associated, and depth was defined as the fraction of total T cells that were SARS-CoV-2-associated. Using the MIRA data, every spike-specific TCR was mapped to the spike region that the TCR reacted to and assigned to either a CD4 or a CD8 class. Log10-transformed breadth and depth values were compared by one-way ANOVA with Sidak's multiple comparisons tests. Not all clones reach the TCRdb copy of this immuneACCESS table, which keeps in-frame sequences only. Checked studies attribute under half of the gap to unresolved V genes and leave the rest unexplained. V, J and clone size derive from that table, while D and trimming were established from the DNA sequence. Present in this sample are more than 80,000 clones, approximately 86% of which were seen just once. The ten largest clones capture 10% of the sample.

The receptor chain draws on TRBV6-5 and TRBJ2-5; the D segment is perhaps TRBD1 or TRBD2, each sharing 6 matched bases. This specimen consisted of peripheral blood, obtained on day 0 of MenACWY control vaccination. This TCR came from an adult in good health. The sequence in DNA is TGTGCCAGCAGGAGAGGGGGGCGGGTAGGAGAGACCCAGTACTTC. It specifies CASRRGGRVGETQYF.